This T cell receptor beta chain was documented in a study of CD8+ T cells in alopecia areata. Treatment here: oral pan-JAK inhibitor, 5-10 mg twice daily. The CDR3 is 13 residues long. The germline V gene encodes CDR1 GTSNPN and CDR2 SVGIG (reference sequence). V was cut by 3 bases and J by 8 bases, with 11 bases left in between. Investigators isolated RNA and reverse transcribed it into cDNA to act as the sequencing template. Clones were read by immunoSEQ multiplex PCR, and TCRdb kept only the in-frame ones, dropping some. The sample contains approximately 210,000 clones, under 80% of which appear only once.

Sequenced material: CD4+ T cells sorted from blood, taken at approximately week 50, from a patient treated with tofacitinib. This clonotype was sampled from a human donor with alopecia areata. The genes are TRBV30 and TRBJ1-6; no clear D. The CDR3 DNA follows: TGTGCCTGGAGCTCCGGGTTAGATTCACCCCTCCACTTT. It yields the protein CAWSSGLDSPLHF.